This is a list of T cell receptor beta chains from one sample in a study of early T cells in non-severe SARS-CoV-2 infection. TCRdb re-called the 5' RACE reads through MiXCR, storing one row per CDR3 protein. The sample contains tens of thousands of distinct CDR3 sequences, about 8.9% of which appear only once. The sequenced material came from whole blood. These TCRs come from an adult who was a healthcare worker with PCR-confirmed SARS-CoV-2 infection or an uninfected control (not recorded which). Each CDR3 is given with its conserved first and last residue. The D gene is left open where the match is weak. Clone size is given for some rows only: seen once, a few or many times, or a class if the clone is expanded.

TRBJ1-6,TRBV6-5,.,TRBD1,TGTGCCAGCAGGTTCGCCTCCGGGACAGTCAATTCACCCCTCCACTTT,CASRFASGTVNSPLHF
TRBJ2-1,TRBV7-9,many,TRBD2,TGTGCCAGCAGCTCGAGACTAGCGGTGAGCTCCTACAATGAGCAGTTCTTC,CASSSRLAVSSYNEQFF
TRBJ2-5,TRBV5-1,many,.,TGCGCCAGCAGCCCGGGGACCATACAAGAGACCCAGTACTTC,CASSPGTIQETQYF
TRBJ1-2,TRBV19,.,TRBD1,TGTGCCAGTGGACAGGGTGACTATGGCTACACCTTC,CASGQGDYGYTF
TRBJ1-1,TRBV5-1,.,.,TGCGCCAGCAGCCGAGGCGAGGGAGGGCACACTGAAGCTTTCTTT,CASSRGEGGHTEAFF
TRBJ2-2,TRBV20-1,many,.,TGCAGTGCTAGACCCTATCAGGGCGCATCATACTGGGGGGAGCTGTTTTTT,CSARPYQGASYWGELFF
TRBJ2-7,TRBV7-8,.,.,TGTGCCAGCAGCTTAAACATAGAGCAGTACTTC,CASSLNIEQYF
TRBJ1-5,TRBV28,.,.,TGTGCCAGCAGCCGCGCAGGGTGGTTTTTCGAGTGGCCCCAGCATTTT,CASSRAGWFFEWPQHF
TRBJ2-1,TRBV29-1,few,TRBD2,TGCAGCGAGTCCAGCGGGAGATTTCATGAGCAGTTCTTC,CSESSGRFHEQFF
TRBJ2-1,TRBV6-5,.,.,TGTGCCAGCAGTTACGACATGATGCGTAGGGAGCAGTTCTTC,CASSYDMMRREQFF
TRBJ1-3,TRBV28,many,.,TGTGCCAGCAGTTTCGCCGGCAGGGATGGAAACACCATATATTTT,CASSFAGRDGNTIYF
TRBJ2-7,TRBV30,many,TRBD1,TGTGCCTGGAGCACGGTCGGACAGGGGGCTGGCGAGCAGTACTTC,CAWSTVGQGAGEQYF
TRBJ2-1,TRBV12-3/TRBV12-4,many,TRBD2,TGTGCCAGCAGTTTATACCCTGGCCTAGCGGCTTCCTACAATGAGCAGTTCTTC,CASSLYPGLAASYNEQFF
TRBJ1-2,TRBV12-3/TRBV12-4,.,TRBD1,TGTGCCAGCAGTGAGAAAGCCGGGACAGCGAACTATGGCTACACCTTC,CASSEKAGTANYGYTF
TRBJ2-3,TRBV7-8,.,.,TGTGCCAGCAGCCTAACGGACGAAGCCACAGATACGCAGTATTTT,CASSLTDEATDTQYF
TRBJ1-2,TRBV28,.,.,TGTGCCAGCAGTTCCACCGGAAGGGTGGATGGCTACACCTTC,CASSSTGRVDGYTF
TRBJ1-1,TRBV28,many,.,TGTGCCAGCAGCCCAACCGAGGCCGCTTGGAACACTGAAGCTTTCTTT,CASSPTEAAWNTEAFF
TRBJ2-2,TRBV29-1,many,TRBD1,TGCAGCGTCCGGGACAGGGGAAACACCGGGGAGCTGTTTTTT,CSVRDRGNTGELFF
TRBJ2-5,TRBV6-5,many,.,TGTGCCAGCAGTTACCTTGGCGTGGGACAAGAGACCCAGTACTTC,CASSYLGVGQETQYF
TRBJ2-3,TRBV18,many,.,TGTGCCAGCTCACCTTTCGAGGCCTTCCCTTCGGATACGCAGTATTTT,CASSPFEAFPSDTQYF
TRBJ2-7,TRBV12-3/TRBV12-4,few,.,TGTGCCAGCAGTTGGAGGGGGCATGACGAGCAGTACTTC,CASSWRGHDEQYF
TRBJ2-5,TRBV6-6,.,.,TGTGCCAGCAGTACACAGGGAGGACAGACCCAGTACTTC,CASSTQGGQTQYF
TRBJ1-5,TRBV10-2,few,.,TGCGCCAGCAGTGAGTCAGGGACACATAATCAGCCCCAGCATTTT,CASSESGTHNQPQHF
TRBJ2-7,TRBV20-1,many,TRBD2,TGCAGTGCTCTAGGACTAGCGGCCTACGAGCAGTACTTC,CSALGLAAYEQYF
TRBJ1-1,TRBV7-2,many,.,TGTGCCAGCAGCTTAGACACGGGAACCTACACTGAAGCTTTCTTT,CASSLDTGTYTEAFF
TRBJ2-2,TRBV20-1,.,TRBD2,TGCAGTGCCCACGCCGGGACTAGGGGTACCGGGGAGCTGTTTTTT,CSAHAGTRGTGELFF
TRBJ2-1,TRBV28,few,.,TGTGCCAGCAGTACCCGACTAGTATCCTACAATGAGCAGTTCTTC,CASSTRLVSYNEQFF
TRBJ2-1,TRBV21-1,few,.,TGTGCCAGCAGCAAAGCTGAGCGGGAGGGGTCCTACAATGAGCAGTTCTTC,CASSKAEREGSYNEQFF
TRBJ2-5,TRBV6-2/TRBV6-3,few,.,TGTGCCAGCAGTTACTCCGCCTACCAGATGTATGGGACCCAGTACTTC,CASSYSAYQMYGTQYF
TRBJ2-1,TRBV5-1,.,.,TGCGCCAGCGGGCCCTCCGGGATAAACTACAATGAGCAGTTCTTC,CASGPSGINYNEQFF
TRBJ1-4,TRBV29-1,many,.,TGCAGCGCCGCTCTTCAGGGGATGTATGAAAAACTGTTTTTT,CSAALQGMYEKLFF
TRBJ2-7,TRBV3-1,medium-sized,.,TGTGCCAGCAGCCCCATTTCGGGGGAGCAGTACTTC,CASSPISGEQYF
TRBJ2-2,TRBV10-3,few,TRBD2,TGTGCCACCATGCCGGTCGGTCTTCGACTAGCGGGAGGGCTGACCGGGGAGCTGTTTTTT,CATMPVGLRLAGGLTGELFF
TRBJ1-2,TRBV7-9,many,TRBD1,TGTGCCAGCAGCCCGGACTTGGACAGGGCTAACTATGGCTACACCTTC,CASSPDLDRANYGYTF
TRBJ2-1,TRBV4-2,.,.,TGTGCCAGCAGCCCCTTGAGGGACAATGAGCAGTTCTTC,CASSPLRDNEQFF
TRBJ2-3,TRBV28,many,.,TGTGCCACGGGGGTCACCTCCACAGATACGCAGTATTTT,CATGVTSTDTQYF
TRBJ2-1,TRBV24-1,.,TRBD2,TGTGCCACCAGGGGTAAGCGGGAGTTAGATGAGCAGTTCTTC,CATRGKRELDEQFF
TRBJ1-5,TRBV2,many,TRBD1,TGTGCCAGCAGTGAACAGGGACAGGGTCACCAGCCCCAGCATTTT,CASSEQGQGHQPQHF
TRBJ2-1,TRBV20-1,few,.,TGCAGTGCTAGCCGGGACGCCTACAATGAGCAGTTCTTC,CSASRDAYNEQFF
TRBJ2-1,TRBV7-9,many,TRBD2,TGTGCCAGCAGCCCCCGTGGCGCGGGAGGGTACAATGAGCAGTTCTTC,CASSPRGAGGYNEQFF
TRBJ2-5,TRBV12-3/TRBV12-4,many,TRBD2,TGTGCCAGCAGTTTTGGGCTAGCGGGAGTGCGAGAGACCCAGTACTTC,CASSFGLAGVRETQYF
TRBJ2-3,TRBV27,few,TRBD2,TGTGCCAGCATCCCGCTAGCGGGAGCTGTAGATACGCAGTATTTT,CASIPLAGAVDTQYF
TRBJ2-4,TRBV28,.,.,TGTGCCAGCAGCCAACCCCAGGGGGGCAAAAACATTCAGTACTTC,CASSQPQGGKNIQYF
TRBJ2-1,TRBV5-6,many,TRBD2,TGTGCCAGCAGCCGGGGACTAGCGGGAGTCAGCTCCTACAATGAGCAGTTCTTC,CASSRGLAGVSSYNEQFF
TRBJ1-4,TRBV10-2,many,.,TGCGCCAGCTCTAAAAGGGCAACTAATGAAAAACTGTTTTTT,CASSKRATNEKLFF
TRBJ2-5,TRBV7-9,many,.,TGTGCCAGCAGCTTACAGAGCGCCAACCAAGAGACCCAGTACTTC,CASSLQSANQETQYF
TRBJ2-1,TRBV9,many,TRBD2,TGTGCCAGCAGCGTAGCCCTAACTAGCGGGAGTTACAATGAGCAGTTCTTC,CASSVALTSGSYNEQFF